A single sample gave rise to the 27 T cell receptor beta chains below, sequenced in a study of CD8+CD57+ T cells in acquired aplastic anemia. Only patients with CD8+CD57+ cell expansion on flow cytometry were chosen for sequencing. According to the study, genomic DNA was the template for TCR beta VDJ and CDR3 profiling. One entry per CDR3 protein, called by TCRdb with MiXCR from the reads. The profile covers just over 200,000 distinct CDR3 sequences, with 55% to 65% appearing a single time and around 50% taken by the ten largest. The sample was sorted CD4+, CD8+, or CD8+CD57+ T cells (not recorded which) from PBMCs. The origin of the receptors is a human donor with aplastic anemia.

This clonotype has ten or more counts. The genes are TRBV12-3 or TRBV12-4 and TRBJ2-7; 12 bases line up with TRBD2. This CDR3 is 15 amino acids long. The V gene end was trimmed by 3 bases and the J gene end by 2 bases; junction bases not matched to a gene: 2. This chain's CDR3 is CASSFLAGGPYEQYF. The CDR3 DNA is TGTGCCAGCAGTTTTCTAGCGGGGGGGCCCTACGAGCAGTACTTC.

This clonotype has ten or more counts. The chain carries TRBV7-3 and TRBJ2-1, with D perhaps matching TRBD2 (7 bases). The CDR3 consists of 15 residues. The V gene's germline CDR1 is SGHTA and CDR2 FQGTGA. The ends were cut back, 6 bases at V and 0 bases at J, with 12 bases in the middle. CDR3 sequence (DNA): TGTGCCAGCAGTCTAGGGGGGGCCTCCTACAATGAGCAGTTCTTC. The encoded protein is CASSLGGASYNEQFF.

In its sample, this clonotype was seen many times. This rearrangement joins TRBV10-2 to TRBJ2-3; D is unclear. Germline V lookup: CDR1 WSHSY, CDR2 SAAADI. V was shortened by 2 bases and J by 7 bases, with 16 bases between the two germline ends. The CDR3 totals 15 residues. CDR3 sequence reads: CASSEVAYRWYTQYF. The CDR3 nucleotides are TGCGCCAGCAGTGAGGTGGCGTATCGGTGGTATACGCAGTATTTT.

CDR3 loop: CASSLVTDSNYGYTF. DNA for the CDR3: TGCGCCAGCAGCTTGGTTACAGATAGTAACTATGGCTACACCTTC. The chain combines TRBV5-1 with TRBJ1-2; D is ambiguous. Germline lookup yields CDR1 SGHRS and CDR2 YFSETQ. V lost 0 bases, J lost 1 base, and 10 bases lay in between. This CDR3 is 15 amino acids long.

The chain uses TRBV6-5 and TRBJ2-1, with 10 bases lining up with TRBD2. CDR3 length equals 15 residues. With V trimmed by 7 bases and J by 0 bases, 3 bases remained unmatched. Per the germline V gene, CDR1 is MNHEY and CDR2 is SVGAGI. The CDR3 is CASNLAGGSYNEQFF. CDR3 DNA sequence: TGTGCCAGCAACTTAGCGGGGGGCTCCTACAATGAGCAGTTCTTC.

The V and J genes are TRBV11-2 and TRBJ2-1, with TRBD2 as a possible D gene (6 bases). CDR3 length: 16 residues. Germline assignment: CDR1 SGHAT and CDR2 FQNNGV. V lost 5 bases to trimming and J lost 2 bases, with 16 bases between them. The CDR3 region has the DNA TGTGCCAGCAGCGCGGGACGGTTTACCACCTACAATGAGCAGTTCTTC. Its protein product is CASSAGRFTTYNEQFF.

The V and J genes are TRBV7-3 and TRBJ2-7, with D perhaps matching TRBD1 (7 bases). The germline gives CDR1 SGHTA, CDR2 FQGTGA. V dropped 4 bases and J dropped 2 bases, with 12 bases sitting between them. This CDR3 spans 14 amino acids. The CDR3 sequence: CASSSAGGTYEQYF. The CDR3 nucleotides read TGTGCCAGCAGCTCGGCAGGGGGGACCTACGAGCAGTACTTC. The whole variable domain, remainder taken from reference TRBV7-3 and TRBJ2-7, is GAGVSQTPSNKVTEKGKYVELRCDPISGHTALYWYRQSLGQGPEFLIYFQGTGAADDSGLPNDRFFAVRPEGSVSTLKIQRTERGDSAVYLCASSSAGGTYEQYFGPGTRLTVT.

A remark on this clonotype: Lacking the conserved final phenylalanine or tryptophan, this CDR3 likely reflects a read error. The chain couples TRBV15 to TRBJ2-6; tentatively, D is TRBD2 (6 bases). The ends were cut back, 0 bases at V and 1 base at J, with 7 bases in the middle. This CDR3 is built from 16 residues. The germline V gene encodes CDR1 LNHNV and CDR2 YYDKDF (reference sequence). CDR3 sequence reads: CATSRDRGSGANVLTH. The DNA of the CDR3 is TGTGCCACCAGCAGAGATCGGGGGTCTGGGGCCAACGTCCTGACTCAC.

This clonotype was recorded once. The junction shows a germline mismatch at one end, possibly a read error. The genes are TRBV7-7 and TRBJ2-2; no firm D call. Per the germline V gene, CDR1 is SSHAT and CDR2 is FNYEAQ (reference sequence). The CDR3 spans 16 residues. The CDR3 sequence: CASSLASGFKTGELFF. CDR3 DNA: TGTGCTAGCAGCTTAGCTTCCGGGTTTAAGACCGGGGAGCTGTTTTTT.

V usage is TRBV10-3 and J usage is TRBJ2-7; 9 bases are shared with TRBD1. This CDR3 contains 16 residues. Germline values: CDR1 ENHRY, CDR2 SYGVKD. Losses at the gene ends were 11 bases for V and 0 bases for J; bases not matched to a gene: 14. The CDR3 loop is CAARGGDRAASYEQYF. The CDR3 coding sequence is TGTGCCGCCCGAGGTGGGGACAGGGCTGCCTCCTACGAGCAGTACTTC.

J is TRBJ2-3 and V is TRBV24-1; 9 bases are shared with TRBD1. The germline gives CDR1 KGHDR, CDR2 SFDVKD. This CDR3 region has 16 residues. V was pared by 6 bases and J by 3 bases, with 9 bases of the junction left unmatched. The CDR3 bases are TGTGCCACCAGTAAGGGGGGACAGGGTAGGACAGATACGCAGTATTTT. Translation gives CATSKGGQGRTDTQYF.

This chain links TRBV10-3 with TRBJ2-3; D not resolved. The CDR3 totals 12 residues. Trimming stripped 4 bases from V and 12 bases from J, with 14 bases between. Germline-derived CDR1 and CDR2 are ENHRY and SYGVKD. The CDR3 DNA reads TGTGCCATCAGTGGGGCCGACACGGCTCAGTATTTT. Its protein is CAISGADTAQYF.

The chain couples TRBV20-1 to TRBJ2-7; TRBD1 might be the D (5 bases). Trimming cost V 0 bases and J 4 bases, with 13 bases left between them. The CDR3 contains 14 residues. From germline, CDR1 is DFQATT and CDR2 SNEGSKA (reference sequence). The CDR3 is CSARDSSKGYEQYF. CDR3 in DNA: TGCAGTGCTAGAGATTCATCAAAGGGGTACGAGCAGTACTTC.

Concerning this clonotype itself: The junction and the germline gene differ at one end; a read error may be behind it. This rearrangement joins TRBV5-1 to TRBJ2-5; D gene unclear. The length of the CDR3 is 15 residues. CDR1 is SGHRS, CDR2 YFSETQ, per germline. This chain's CDR3 is CASSLGGNSQETQYF. The CDR3 DNA is TGTGCCAGCAGCTTAGGCGGTAACTCCCAAGAGACCCAGTACTTC.

V gene TRBV6-5 combines with J gene TRBJ2-7, with 9 bases that match TRBD1. The germline V gene has CDR1 MNHEY and CDR2 SVGAGI. Unmatched junction bases numbered 7, after V lost 6 bases and J lost 4 bases. This CDR3 has 14 residues. The CDR3 nucleotides read TGTGCCAGCAGGCCCGGGACAGGGTCTTACGAGCAGTACTTC. Protein: CASRPGTGSYEQYF.

The V call is TRBV30, the J call TRBJ1-4; the D gene is possibly TRBD1 (6 bases). Trimming removed 1 base at V and 11 bases at J, with 11 bases between. The CDR3 consists of 12 residues. The germline gives CDR1 GTSNPN, CDR2 SVGIG (reference sequence). In nucleotides, the CDR3 is TGTGCCTGGAGTGAGGGGGTCGAGAAACTGTTTTTT. Protein product: CAWSEGVEKLFF.

The J gene is TRBJ2-7, the V gene TRBV12-3 or TRBV12-4; 7 bases align to TRBD1. Unmatched junction bases numbered 4, after V lost 8 bases and J lost 0 bases. The CDR3 loop spans 13 amino acids. CDR3 sequence reads: CASARDSSYEQYF. The CDR3 DNA reads as TGTGCCAGCGCCCGGGACAGCTCCTACGAGCAGTACTTC.

The sample holds one count of this clonotype. J is TRBJ1-4 and V is TRBV15; D is ambiguous. The CDR3 extends over 15 amino acids. Germline-derived CDR1 and CDR2 are LNHNV and YYDKDF (reference sequence). V shed 0 bases and J shed 5 bases, with 10 bases lying between them. CDR3 sequence (DNA): TGTGCCACCAGCAGAGAAACTGGGTTAAATGAAAAACTGTTTTTT. It is translated as CATSRETGLNEKLFF.

This clonotype is a singleton in its sample. The chain employs TRBV24-1 and TRBJ2-3; D gene uncertain. Germline loops: CDR1 KGHDR, CDR2 SFDVKD. The CDR3 has 14 amino acids. V was cut by 11 bases and J by 0 bases, with 14 bases left in between. DNA of the CDR3: TGTGCCAGAGAATTCCCACTAAGCACAGATACGCAGTATTTT. It encodes CAREFPLSTDTQYF.

This clonotype has a handful of counts. This chain joins TRBV30 and TRBJ2-1; 8 bases are shared with TRBD2. Trimming at V came to 8 bases and at J to 9 bases, leaving 12 bases not matched to a gene. Germline-derived CDR1 and CDR2 are GTSNPN and SVGIG (reference sequence). The CDR3 consists of 13 residues. In DNA form, the CDR3 reads TGTGCCCTTAATATCGGGAGGGCCGGTGAGCAGTTCTTC. This codes for CALNIGRAGEQFF.

The V and J genes are TRBV27 and TRBJ1-2; 7 bases align to TRBD1. The CDR3 extends over 14 amino acids. V lost 5 bases to trimming and J lost 3 bases; unmatched junction nucleotides: 6. Germline V gene sequence: CDR1 MNHEY, CDR2 SMNVEV (reference sequence). CDR3 sequence (DNA): TGTGCCAGCAGTCCCAGGGGGGACCACTATGGCTACACCTTC. As protein: CASSPRGDHYGYTF.

This clonotype came up many times. The chain uses TRBV7-8 and TRBJ1-6; D gene ambiguous. Germline loops: CDR1 SGHVS, CDR2 FQNEAQ. The CDR3 extends over 17 amino acids. The germline V and J ends were trimmed by 3 bases and 10 bases, with 22 bases remaining between them. CDR3 nucleotides: TGTGCCAGCAGCTTGGCCGCCAGTTACTATAGGAAATCACCCCTCCACTTT. Residues: CASSLAASYYRKSPLHF.

The sample holds a few counts of this clonotype. The CDR3 here is CASSLGDSNYEQYF. The CDR3 nucleotides read TGTGCCAGCAGTTTAGGGGACAGCAACTACGAGCAGTACTTC. The V call is TRBV12-3 or TRBV12-4, the J call TRBJ2-7, with TRBD1 matching over 7 bases. V shed 1 base and J 3 bases; nucleotides not matched to a gene: 3. CDR3 length equals 14 residues.

This chain uses TRBV9 with TRBJ1-3, with D unclear. Trimming shortened V by 7 bases and J by 0 bases, and 8 bases separated the two germline ends. This CDR3 comprises 13 residues. The germline gives CDR1 SGDLS, CDR2 YYNGEE. The CDR3 coding sequence is TGTGCCAGCGCGAGGGCCTCTGGAAACACCATATATTTT. Amino acids: CASARASGNTIYF.

The rearrangement links TRBV24-1 to TRBJ2-5; D is perhaps TRBD1 or TRBD2 (7 bases each). The CDR3 length is 15 residues. V lost 5 bases and J lost 5, with 17 bases in between. Germline values: CDR1 KGHDR, CDR2 SFDVKD. Here the CDR3 reads CATSVNRGGGETQYF. The CDR3, as DNA: TGTGCCACCAGTGTGAACAGGGGCGGGGGTGAGACCCAGTACTTC.

The chain uses TRBV15 and TRBJ2-1; 8 bases align to TRBD1. Germline CDR1 and CDR2: LNHNV and YYDKDF (reference sequence). This CDR3 has 13 residues. Unmatched junction bases numbered 2, after V lost 8 bases and J lost 2 bases. The CDR3 protein is CATRDRPYNEQFF. The CDR3 nucleotides read TGTGCCACCCGGGACAGGCCCTACAATGAGCAGTTCTTC. Based on the CDR3 plus reference TRBV15 and TRBJ2-1, the full variable domain is DAMVIQNPRYQVTQFGKPVTLSCSQTLNHNVMYWYQQKSSQAPKLLFHYYDKDFNNEADTPDNFQSRRPNTSFCFLDIRSPGLGDTAMYLCATRDRPYNEQFFGPGTRLTVL.

The chain carries TRBV20-1 and TRBJ2-5; TRBD2 matches 7 bases. The germline V gene has CDR1 DFQATT and CDR2 SNEGSKA (reference sequence). This CDR3 region has 13 residues. J lost 2 bases, V lost 3 bases, and 3 bases had no gene match. As DNA, the CDR3 is TGCAGTGCTAGGCCAGCGGGACAAGAGACCCAGTACTTC. Translated, it gives CSARPAGQETQYF.